This T cell receptor beta chain was profiled in a study of blood T cell repertoires in COVID-19. About the research overall: Samples taken during acute and convalescent COVID-19 were collected in the United States, Italy and Spain. In each case, the material was cDNA or gDNA derived from T cells, B-cell-depleted T cells, or PBMCs.

As handled by the study authors: Nucleated cell number was recorded as an estimate derived from reference gene primer amplification. Data came from immunoSEQ multiplex PCR; TCRdb stores just in-frame clones and leaves some out. V and J calls plus clone size are reproduced from that table; the DNA served to infer D and trimming. The sample contains around 100,000 clones, about 80% of which appear only once. This CDR3 has 23 residues. V lost 1 base and J lost 0; bases outside the gene matches: 18. Germline V gene lookup returns CDR1 SGHTA and CDR2 FQGTGA. The receptor comes from a man between 65 and 85 years old with active or convalescent COVID-19. The sample taken for sequencing was peripheral blood. The V gene is TRBV7-3, the J gene TRBJ1-6; the match to TRBD1 covers 10 bases. The CDR3 here is CASSLSLINRDRGESSYNSPLHF. The CDR3 bases are TGTGCCAGCAGCTTAAGCCTTATAAACCGGGACAGGGGAGAGAGCTCCTATAATTCACCCCTCCACTTT.